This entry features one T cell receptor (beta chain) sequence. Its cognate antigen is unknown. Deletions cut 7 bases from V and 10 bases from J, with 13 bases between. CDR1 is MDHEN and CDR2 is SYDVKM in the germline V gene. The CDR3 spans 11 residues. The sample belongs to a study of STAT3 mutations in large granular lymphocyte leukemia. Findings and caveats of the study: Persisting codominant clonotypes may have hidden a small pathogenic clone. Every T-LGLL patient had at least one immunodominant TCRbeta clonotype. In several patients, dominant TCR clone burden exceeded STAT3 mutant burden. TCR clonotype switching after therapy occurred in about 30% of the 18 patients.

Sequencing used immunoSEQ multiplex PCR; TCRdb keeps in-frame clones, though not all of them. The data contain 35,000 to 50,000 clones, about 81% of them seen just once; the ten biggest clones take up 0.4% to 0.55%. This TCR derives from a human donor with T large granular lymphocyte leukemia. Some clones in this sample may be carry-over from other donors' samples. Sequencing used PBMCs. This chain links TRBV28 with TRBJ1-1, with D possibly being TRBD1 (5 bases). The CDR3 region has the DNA TGTGCCAGCACCGACCAGAGGGGAGCTTTCTTT. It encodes CASTDQRGAFF.